The TCR beta chain described here comes from a study of blood T cell repertoires in COVID-19 (dated by TCRdb to 2018 to 2021). The study in broad terms: Samples from collaborators originated in the United States, Italy and Spain and spanned both the acute and convalescent phases of COVID-19. The prospective study material was composed of cDNA or gDNA derived from T cells, B-cell-depleted T cells, or PBMCs. The dataset comprised deeply sampled blood TCRbeta repertoires from subjects exposed to, actively infected with, or recovered from COVID-19. A freely available public database, intended as a resource for researchers studying the immune response to SARS-CoV-2, is where the repertoires were released. The samples were drawn from two sources: the first 160 participants of the ongoing ImmuneRACE study, and fewer than 1,500 subjects contributed by 6 global collaborators. Sample metadata almost always included a de-identified subject ID, COVID-19 status, age in years and sex. Where HLA class I and class II types were available, the types were taken from metadata supplied by the sample provider, not from assay-based typing.

From the cysteine up to the phenylalanine, the CDR3 has a length of 15 residues. Just the 45-base CDR3 DNA is kept, in frame starting at base 1. Taken from the germline V gene (reference sequence), the CDR1 and CDR2 loops are LGHDT and YNNKEL. The immunoSEQ Assay, a bias-controlled multiplex PCR, was used to amplify TCRbeta CDR3 regions from genomic DNA. The source study handled its data this way. Nucleated cell counts per sample were estimated from amplification of reference gene primers within the assay. To quantify the absolute abundance of each unique TCRbeta CDR3 rearrangement, sequence reads were collapsed and filtered. For each sample, productive Simpson clonality was calculated by taking the square root of Simpson's diversity index across productive rearrangements. TCRdb's version of the immuneACCESS table is confined to in-frame rearrangements and falls short of the full clone set. An unresolved V gene accounts for under half of the shortfall where checked; the remainder is of unknown origin. The V and J calls and clone size come from that table; D and trimming were worked out from the DNA. The table for this sample lists 81,000 or so clones; about 88% of them were counted only once. The top ten hold around 10% of the sample.

What the study reported, not specific to this receptor: How much clinical and demographic metadata was included differed by source and by participant, and the metadata was provided uncurated.

Comment on this clone: Which antigen it targets is not known. Mismatch with germline at one junction end may stem from a read error.

The collaborating institutions used their own protocols to collect whole blood in K2EDTA tubes. For TCRbeta analysis, collaborators shipped samples as frozen whole blood, isolated PBMCs, or DNA extracted from either of those sample types. The sequenced sample was peripheral blood. The chain is assembled from TRBV3-1 (or the pseudogene TRBV3-2) and TRBJ2-5; perhaps TRBD2 is the D gene, with 7 bases matching. The clonotype originates from a man aged 65 to 79 with active or convalescent COVID-19. At the DNA level, the sequence is TGTGCCAGCAGCCAAGATATCGGGGGGCGCCTTCCCCAAGACTTC. Its product reads: CASSQDIGGRLPQDF.